This T cell receptor (beta chain) is drawn from a study of blood T cell repertoires in COVID-19. Assay: immunoSEQ multiplex PCR; the TCRdb copy retains only in-frame clones and omits some. The sample lists about 50,000 clones, around nine tenths occurring once. This CDR3 has 12 amino acids. V lost 5 bases to trimming and J lost 13 bases, with 15 bases between them. The germline gives CDR1 MGHRA, CDR2 YSYEKL. Material: peripheral blood. This chain joins TRBV4-1 and TRBJ2-1; D perhaps matches TRBD2 (7 bases). This receptor was obtained from a human donor in a cohort sampled during active COVID-19. CDR3 nucleotides: TGCGCCAGCAGCATTGGGGGGGCGGACCAGTTCTTC. Protein sequence: CASSIGGADQFF.